One sample yielded the 2 T cell receptor beta chains listed below, sequenced in a study of Graves' ophthalmopathy and Graves' hyperthyroidism. RNA transcripts were the template, and TCR beta CDR3 regions were amplified from them. Second-round multiplex PCR followed a first-round RT-PCR using HTBI primers. Each CDR3 protein is one row after TCRdb ran MiXCR on the multiplex PCR reads. The sample has hundreds of thousands of distinct CDR3 sequences; around 21% are singletons. Sequenced sample: peripheral blood. These receptors all come from a young woman with stable Graves' hyperthyroidism.

Worth noting for this clonotype: This may arise from a read error, as a much more abundant clone is one base away. The DNA is left out, because the CDR3 cannot be placed on it with certainty; the CDR3 is given as TCRdb lists it. The J gene is TRBJ2-7, the V gene TRBV10-2. Inclusive of both ends, the CDR3 amounts to 12 amino acids. Germline CDR1 reads WSHSY; CDR2 reads SAAADI. CDR3 amino acids: CATHKYPCEQYF.

This clonotype is a singleton in its sample. The chain links TRBV28 to TRBJ2-7; D perhaps matches TRBD1 (5 bases). The germline V gene has CDR1 MDHEN and CDR2 SYDVKM. The length of the CDR3 is 13 residues. Between the trimmed V and J ends, which lost 5 bases and 5 bases, there was a span of 13 bases. CDR3 nucleotides: TGTGCCAGCAGTCCCAGGGCCTTTAACGAGCAGTACTTC. This translates into CASSPRAFNEQYF.